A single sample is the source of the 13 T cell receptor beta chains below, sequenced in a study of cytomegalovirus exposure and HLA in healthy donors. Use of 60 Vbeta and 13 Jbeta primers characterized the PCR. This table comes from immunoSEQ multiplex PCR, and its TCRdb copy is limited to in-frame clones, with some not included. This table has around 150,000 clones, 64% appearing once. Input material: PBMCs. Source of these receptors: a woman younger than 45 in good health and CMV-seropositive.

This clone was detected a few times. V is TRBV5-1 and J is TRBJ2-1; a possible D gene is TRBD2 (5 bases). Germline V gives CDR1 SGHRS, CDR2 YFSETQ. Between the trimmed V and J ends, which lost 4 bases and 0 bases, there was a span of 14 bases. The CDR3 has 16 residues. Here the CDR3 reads CASSPPLTSSYNEQFF. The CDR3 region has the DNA TGCGCCAGCAGCCCTCCGCTAACTAGCTCCTACAATGAGCAGTTCTTC.

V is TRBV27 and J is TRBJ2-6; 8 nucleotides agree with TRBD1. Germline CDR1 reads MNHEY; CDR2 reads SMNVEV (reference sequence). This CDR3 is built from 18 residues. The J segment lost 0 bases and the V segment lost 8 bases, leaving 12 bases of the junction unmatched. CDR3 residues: CASPWAGGYGSGANVLTF. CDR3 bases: TGTGCCAGCCCCTGGGCAGGGGGCTACGGCTCTGGGGCCAACGTCCTGACTTTC.

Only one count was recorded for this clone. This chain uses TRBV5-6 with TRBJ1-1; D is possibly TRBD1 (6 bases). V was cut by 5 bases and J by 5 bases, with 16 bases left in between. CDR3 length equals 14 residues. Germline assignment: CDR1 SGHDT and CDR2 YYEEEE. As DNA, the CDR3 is TGTGCCAGCAGACCAACGGGGGGGCGAACTGAAGCTTTCTTT. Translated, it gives CASRPTGGRTEAFF.

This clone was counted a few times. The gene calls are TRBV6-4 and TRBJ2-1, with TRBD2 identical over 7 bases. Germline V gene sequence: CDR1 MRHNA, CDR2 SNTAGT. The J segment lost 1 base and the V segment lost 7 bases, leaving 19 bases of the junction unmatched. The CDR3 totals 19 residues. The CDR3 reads CASTTSGTIMSRSYNEQFF. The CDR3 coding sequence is TGTGCCAGCACTACGTCCGGGACTATAATGAGTCGGTCCTACAATGAGCAGTTCTTC.

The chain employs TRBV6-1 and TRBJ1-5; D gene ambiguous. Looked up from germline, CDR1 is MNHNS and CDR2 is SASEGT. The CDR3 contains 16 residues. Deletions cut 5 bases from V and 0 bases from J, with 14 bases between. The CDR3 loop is CASSKEAGYSNQPQHF. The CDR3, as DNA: TGTGCCAGCAGTAAAGAGGCCGGGTATAGCAATCAGCCCCAGCATTTT.

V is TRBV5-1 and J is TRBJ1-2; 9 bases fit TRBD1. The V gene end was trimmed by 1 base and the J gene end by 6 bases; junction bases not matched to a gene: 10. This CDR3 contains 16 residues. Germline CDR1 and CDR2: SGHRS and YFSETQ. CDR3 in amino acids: CASSLIPLQGANGYTF. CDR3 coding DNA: TGCGCCAGCAGCTTGATACCGCTACAGGGGGCTAATGGCTACACCTTC.

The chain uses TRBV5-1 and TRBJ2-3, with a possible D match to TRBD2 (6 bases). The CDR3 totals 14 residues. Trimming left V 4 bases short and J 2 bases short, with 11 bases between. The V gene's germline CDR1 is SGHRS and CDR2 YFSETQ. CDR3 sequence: CASSAGSPTDTQYF. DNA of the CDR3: TGCGCCAGCAGCGCGGGAAGCCCCACAGATACGCAGTATTTT.

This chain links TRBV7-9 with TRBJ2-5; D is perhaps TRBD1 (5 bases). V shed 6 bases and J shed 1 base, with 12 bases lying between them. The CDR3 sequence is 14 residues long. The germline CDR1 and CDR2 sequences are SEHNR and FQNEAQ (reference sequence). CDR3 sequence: CASRFGDSQETQYF. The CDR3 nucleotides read TGTGCCAGCAGGTTTGGTGACAGCCAAGAGACCCAGTACTTC.

CDR3 loop: CASSLGTSGPYEQYF. The CDR3 bases are TGTGCCAGCAGCTTGGGGACTAGCGGACCCTACGAGCAGTACTTC. The chain couples TRBV7-9 to TRBJ2-7, with 11 bases identical to TRBD2. The V and J ends lost 3 bases and 2 bases, in that order; junction bases with no gene match: 3. The CDR3 sequence is 15 residues long. Per germline, CDR1 SEHNR and CDR2 FQNEAQ (reference sequence).

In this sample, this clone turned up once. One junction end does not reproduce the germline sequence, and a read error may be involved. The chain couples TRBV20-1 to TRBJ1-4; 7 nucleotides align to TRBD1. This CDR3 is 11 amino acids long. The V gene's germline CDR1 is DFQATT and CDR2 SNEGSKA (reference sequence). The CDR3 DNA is TGCAGTGCCACAACCGACGGGACAGCCTATTTT. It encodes CSATTDGTAYF.

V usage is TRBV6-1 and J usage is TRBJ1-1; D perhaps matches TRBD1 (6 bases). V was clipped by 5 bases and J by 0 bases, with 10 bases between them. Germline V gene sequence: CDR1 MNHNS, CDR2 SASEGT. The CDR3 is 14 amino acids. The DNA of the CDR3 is TGTGCCAGCAGTAAAGGGGGGCTGAACACTGAAGCTTTCTTT. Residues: CASSKGGLNTEAFF.

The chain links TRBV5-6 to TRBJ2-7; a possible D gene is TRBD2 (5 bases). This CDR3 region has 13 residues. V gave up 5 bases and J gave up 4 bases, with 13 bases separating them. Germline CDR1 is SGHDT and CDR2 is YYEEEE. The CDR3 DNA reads TGTGCCAGCAGGGAGGCGGTGGGATACGAGCAGTACTTC. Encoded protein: CASREAVGYEQYF.

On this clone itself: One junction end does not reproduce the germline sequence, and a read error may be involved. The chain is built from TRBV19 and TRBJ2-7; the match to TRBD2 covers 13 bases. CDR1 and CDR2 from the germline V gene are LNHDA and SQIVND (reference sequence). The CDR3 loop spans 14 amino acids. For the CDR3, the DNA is TGTGCCAGTAGTATAACCTGGACTAGCGGGAGTGTGGACTTC. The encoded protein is CASSITWTSGSVDF.